Following are 18 T cell receptor beta chains from one sample sequenced in a study of regulatory T cells in long-lasting Graves disease. The time point here: newly diagnosed GD, antithyroid drugs for less than 3 months. The authors made the TCR library using RNA they extracted from PBMCs. Arm-PCR of CDR3 regions and iRepertoire HTBI primers were the basis on which TCR beta libraries were built. TCRdb processed the multiplex PCR reads anew with MiXCR; each CDR3 protein has one entry. The sample has around 450,000 distinct CDR3 sequences, about 17% seen once. This sample also appeared in a second study, on T cells in Graves' hyperthyroidism and ophthalmopathy.

Here the sequenced sample was peripheral blood mononuclear cells (PBMCs), taken at new diagnosis, from a patient treated with antithyroid drugs. These receptor sequences come from a man aged 40-49 years with Graves disease.

Details on this clonotype: This is likely an artifact of a read error, given a far larger clone one base away. The rearrangement links TRBV11-2 to TRBJ2-3, with 9 bases lining up with TRBD2. With the DNA end fitting TRBJ2-5 better, the J assignment may be wrong. The CDR3 has 15 amino acids. Germline CDR1 reads SGHAT; CDR2 reads FQNNGV. CDR3 sequence reads: CASSSTAGGTETQYF. CDR3 DNA sequence: TGTGCCAGCAGTTCAACAGCGGGAGGTACAGAGACCCAGTACTTC.

This clonotype was observed a handful of times. The genes are TRBV20-1 and TRBJ2-7, with 11 positions matching TRBD2. The trim removed 0 bases at V and 2 bases at J, leaving 3 bases unmatched. Germline CDR1 DFQATT, CDR2 SNEGSKA (reference sequence). The CDR3 covers 15 residues. In nucleotides, the CDR3 is TGCAGTGCTAGAGATAGCGGGAGGGACCCCTACGAGCAGTACTTC. It yields the protein CSARDSGRDPYEQYF.

Ten or more counts support this clonotype. The CDR3 DNA follows: TGTGCCAGCAGTCTGCTGAGGGCGGACCCATACGAGCAGTACTTC. Translating it yields CASSLLRADPYEQYF. The rearrangement uses TRBV28 and TRBJ2-7; a weak D match, TRBD2 (5 bases). Germline V gene lookup returns CDR1 MDHEN and CDR2 SYDVKM. CDR3 length: 15 amino acids. V lost 5 bases to trimming and J lost 4 bases, with 18 bases between them.

This clonotype occurred many times. The chain combines TRBV7-8 with TRBJ2-3, with TRBD2 as a possible D gene (5 bases). CDR3 size: 15 residues. The germline gives CDR1 SGHVS, CDR2 FQNEAQ. V was shortened by 5 bases and J by 2 bases, with 14 bases between the two germline ends. The CDR3 is CASSPREQFTDTQYF. The CDR3 bases are TGTGCCAGCAGCCCGAGGGAACAGTTCACAGATACGCAGTATTTT. The entire variable domain, with the rest obtained from reference TRBV7-8 and TRBJ2-3, is as follows: GAGVSQSPRYKVAKRGQDVALRCDPISGHVSLFWYQQALGQGPEFLTYFQNEAQLDKSGLPSDRFFAERPEGSVSTLKIQRTQQEDSAVYLCASSPREQFTDTQYFGPGTRLTVL.

The V and J genes are TRBV6-2 or TRBV6-3 and TRBJ2-5, with 11 nucleotides matching TRBD2. The germline CDR1 and CDR2 sequences are MNHEY and SVGEGT. The CDR3 consists of 15 residues. After removal of 5 bases from V and 5 bases from J, the junction contained 7 bases not matched to a gene. The CDR3, as DNA: TGTGCCAGCAGTACCTCGACTAGCGGGACGGAGACCCAGTACTTC. Its protein is CASSTSTSGTETQYF.

At least ten counts were recorded for this clonotype. The rearrangement links TRBV28 to TRBJ2-7; D uncertain. This CDR3 has 14 amino acids. Trimming stripped 3 bases from V and 2 bases from J, with 11 bases between. The germline gives CDR1 MDHEN, CDR2 SYDVKM. The CDR3 DNA reads as TGTGCCAGCAGTTTCCGCGCCACAACCTACGAGCAGTACTTC. It is translated as CASSFRATTYEQYF. The complete variable domain, with remaining parts taken from reference TRBV28 and TRBJ2-7, reads DVKVTQSSRYLVKRTGEKVFLECVQDMDHENMFWYRQDPGLGLRLIYFSYDVKMKEKGDIPEGYSVSREKKERFSLILESASTNQTSMYLCASSFRATTYEQYFGPGTRLTVT.

This clonotype showed up many times. The rearrangement links TRBV2 to TRBJ2-1; 16 bases line up with TRBD2. Losses at the gene ends were 6 bases for V and 7 bases for J; bases not matched to a gene: 12. Germline CDR1 reads SNHLY; CDR2 reads FYNNEI. The CDR3 loop spans 18 amino acids. CDR3 bases: TGTGCCAGCAGAAACACCCCGGGACTAGCGGGAGGGAGTAATGAGCAGTTCTTC. It translates to CASRNTPGLAGGSNEQFF.

This chain connects TRBV19 to TRBJ2-1; D is unresolved. The V end lost 4 bases, the J end lost 4 bases, and 11 bases lay between the germline ends. Germline lookup yields CDR1 LNHDA and CDR2 SQIVND (reference sequence). There are 14 residues in the CDR3. The CDR3 region has the DNA TGTGCCAGTAGTACCTCGCTGATGTACAATGAGCAGTTCTTC. It codes for CASSTSLMYNEQFF.

V usage is TRBV15 and J usage is TRBJ1-2; D unclear. Per germline, CDR1 LNHNV and CDR2 YYDKDF (reference sequence). Trimming took off 3 bases at V and 2 bases at J, with 7 bases between the two ends. The CDR3 consists of 13 residues. Written as DNA, the CDR3 is TGTGCCACCAGCAGCCATAAGAACTATGGCTACACCTTC. Translation gives CATSSHKNYGYTF.

This clonotype has just one count. This chain links TRBV2 with TRBJ1-1; maybe TRBD1 (5 bases). V was clipped by 7 bases and J by 8 bases, with 8 bases between them. CDR1 and CDR2 from the germline V gene are SNHLY and FYNNEI. CDR3 length equals 10 residues. The CDR3 DNA reads as TGTGCCAGCAAAGGGGTAGAAGCTTTCTTT. Protein product: CASKGVEAFF.

CDR3 region: CASKPRAILSYEQYF. The CDR3 nucleotides read TGTGCCAGCAAGCCAAGGGCTATCTTGTCCTACGAGCAGTACTTC. The gene calls are TRBV27 and TRBJ2-7, with unresolved D. This CDR3 comprises 15 residues. CDR1 and CDR2 (germline): MNHEY, SMNVEV (reference sequence). Trimming shortened V by 7 bases and J by 1 base, and 17 bases separated the two germline ends.

The chain uses TRBV30 and TRBJ2-2; 10 bases line up with TRBD2. The V gene end was trimmed by 0 bases and the J gene end by 2 bases; junction bases not matched to a gene: 12. The CDR3 totals 19 residues. Germline values: CDR1 GTSNPN, CDR2 SVGIG (reference sequence). CDR3 DNA: TGTGCCTGGAGTGTACGAGGTCTAGCGGGAGTATTAAACACCGGGGAGCTGTTTTTT. Translating it yields CAWSVRGLAGVLNTGELFF.

In its sample, this clonotype was seen many times. This chain joins TRBV7-9 and TRBJ2-4, with D possibly matching TRBD1 (6 bases). Germline V gives CDR1 SEHNR, CDR2 FQNEAQ (reference sequence). The CDR3 is 15 amino acids. V gave up 5 bases and J gave up 8 bases, with 19 bases separating them. CDR3 sequence reads: CASSPPGTQADIQYF. The DNA for the CDR3 is TGTGCCAGCAGCCCCCCAGGGACACAGGCGGACATTCAGTACTTC.

With regard to this clonotype: This may come from a read error, since a much larger clone is one base off. V and J are TRBV6-1 and TRBJ1-5, with no clear D. The CDR3 totals 13 residues. Germline V gene lookup returns CDR1 MNHNS and CDR2 SASEGT. CDR3 in DNA: TGTGCCAGCAGTACCTTTAGGAGTCAGCCCCGGCATTTT. Its translation: CASSTFRSQPRHF.

This chain uses TRBV29-1 with TRBJ1-2; D call uncertain. Trimming pared 2 bases from V and 3 bases from J, leaving 13 bases between. Germline CDR1 is SQVTM and CDR2 is ANQGSEA. The CDR3 has 14 residues. CDR3: CSVEWQYDYYGYTF. CDR3 DNA: TGCAGCGTTGAATGGCAGTACGATTACTATGGCTACACCTTC. The complete variable domain, with remaining parts taken from reference TRBV29-1 and TRBJ1-2, reads SAVISQKPSRDICQRGTSLTIQCQVDSQVTMMFWYRQQPGQSLTLIATANQGSEATYESGFVIDKFPISRPNLTFSTLTVSNMSPEDSSIYLCSVEWQYDYYGYTFGSGTRLTVV.

The V and J genes are TRBV19 and TRBJ2-2, with 12 bases matching TRBD2. The ends lost 3 bases at V and 0 bases at J; junction bases unmatched: 8. This CDR3 has 19 residues. The germline CDR1 and CDR2 sequences are LNHDA and SQIVND (reference sequence). CDR3 region: CASSIGLAGGHANTGELFF. The CDR3 coding sequence is TGTGCCAGTAGTATTGGGCTAGCGGGAGGGCACGCGAACACCGGGGAGCTGTTTTTT. Using reference TRBV19 and TRBJ2-2 for the parts outside the CDR3, the full variable domain is DGGITQSPKYLFRKEGQNVTLSCEQNLNHDAMYWYRQDPGQGLRLIYYSQIVNDFQKGDIAEGYSVSREKKESFPLTVTSAQKNPTAFYLCASSIGLAGGHANTGELFFGEGSRLTVL.

This clonotype was seen a few times. Being one base from a much bigger clone, this may be a read error. This chain connects TRBV7-8 to TRBJ2-1; no firm D call. CDR1 is SGHVS and CDR2 is FQNEAQ in the germline V gene. The CDR3 covers 12 residues. In DNA form, the CDR3 reads TGTGCCAGCGGCTTAGATCGCAATGAGCAGTTCTTC. The encoded protein is CASGLDRNEQFF. The full variable domain, with the rest looked up from reference TRBV7-8 and TRBJ2-1, is GAGVSQSPRYKVAKRGQDVALRCDPISGHVSLFWYQQALGQGPEFLTYFQNEAQLDKSGLPSDRFFAERPEGSVSTLKIQRTQQEDSAVYLCASGLDRNEQFFGPGTRLTVL.

On this clonotype: Possible read error: a much larger clone is one base away. V gene TRBV15 combines with J gene TRBJ2-3, with D maybe TRBD1 (7 bases). Germline-derived CDR1 and CDR2 are LNHNV and YYDKDF (reference sequence). This CDR3 contains 14 residues. The V and J ends lost 5 bases and 0 bases respectively, with 9 bases between them. The CDR3 DNA reads TGTGCCACCAGCGCGGGACAGAGCACAGATACGCAGTATTTT. It translates to CATSAGQSTDTQYF.